The sample holds one count of the clone carrying this T cell receptor (beta chain). What it recognizes is unknown. This sample is drawn from a study of shared clonotypes between healthy human individuals. Whole-study context: Two women and three men aged 18 to 49 made up the donors. General observations from the study: Generation probabilities were higher for clonotypes shared across all four sorted-subset donors than for unshared ones. Clonotype sharing among the donors was expected to vary with sequencing depth.

Every subset had its genomic DNA shared out evenly among several immunoSEQ plates. Method: immunoSEQ multiplex PCR; TCRdb's copy keeps in-frame clones and lacks some. This table holds about 2 million clones, about 95% found once. CD8 cells regarded as naive lacked CD45RO, were positively chosen for CCR7, and omitted terminally differentiated effector memory CD45RA+ cells. CDR1 MNHEY and CDR2 SVGAGI come from the germline V gene. Trimming removed 5 bases from V and 5 bases from J; junction bases left unmatched: 12. The length of the CDR3 is 15 residues. Sequencing input: naive CD8+ T cells sorted from blood. This chain uses TRBV6-5 with TRBJ2-7; 7 nucleotides align to TRBD2. The receptor was isolated from a man between 18 and 29 years old in good health. CDR3 DNA: TGTGCCAGCAGTCCTTTACGCGGGAGTGGGGACGAGCAGTACTTC. Translated, it gives CASSPLRGSGDEQYF.